Here is one T cell receptor beta chain with its context. Its recognized antigen is unknown. Base-call qualities are not available, and no considerably larger clone is one nucleotide away. Healthy HIV-negative adults with no recently reported acute infections or vaccinations were included as donors. Only Caucasian adults living in Nashville, Tennessee, USA were represented among the donors. CD4+ T cells were enriched through magnetic negative selection, after which naive cells were positively selected on CD45RA and the remaining negative fraction served as the memory subset. Blood was collected by leukapheresis, and PBMCs were isolated by Ficoll-Histopaque density gradient centrifugation and then cryopreserved in liquid nitrogen vapor phase. Analytical flow cytometry was used to check the purity and quantity of each magnetically sorted T cell population. Each sorted fraction had its genomic DNA isolated and then quantified by UV absorbance on a Nanodrop 2000c.

This entry is derived from a study of shared clonotypes between healthy human individuals (dated by TCRdb to between 2020 and 2021). A note on the overall study: Two women and three men aged 18 to 49 years were included in the cohort. Per donor, three plates each were used for CD4 naive and CD4 memory, two for CD8 naive, and one for CD8 memory. To estimate repertoire size and how much clonotype sharing occurs between individuals, the study deeply sequenced the blood TCR repertoires of five or six healthy adults. Libraries were prepared and TCR repertoires were sequenced by different laboratories using diverse techniques, in order to increase sequencing depth and limit assay-specific biases. Each donor's leukapheresis produced roughly between roughly 0.85 and 9 billion PBMCs.

TCR CDR3 regions were amplified from genomic DNA by multiplex PCR using the deep immunoSEQ assay. Genomic DNA extracted from each cell subset was distributed evenly over all wells of several immunoSEQ 96-well plates, and each plate served as one replicate. Each replicate PCR for sorted subsets received about 0.2 ug genomic DNA, equal to about 29,000 T cell genomes. Purified libraries were measured with a Qubit 3.0 fluorometer, size-checked on a Bioanalyzer 2100, and measured again with the KAPA Library Quantification kit. A separate single-read 150-cycle Illumina NextSeq 550 flow cell was used to sequence each immunoSEQ 96-well plate. In the original analysis: Because the immunoSEQ output held only junctional sequences and lacked quality scores, the filtering could not match the filtering applied to full-length reads. To assign V/J genes and CDR3, sequences were annotated against IMGT germline references using PyIR, a Python wrapper for IgBLAST v1.9. Any read was removed if the V/J assignment was weak (E-value above 1e-6), the CDR3 was missing, or the read contained stop codons, out-of-frame junctions, or ambiguous translated residues. V3J clonotypes were defined as sequences sharing an identical inferred V gene, J gene, and CDR3 amino acid sequence. To compute the percentage overlap between repertoires, the number of shared unique clonotypes was divided by the size of the smaller repertoire. Richness of each repertoire was evaluated using RTK rarefaction, the Chao1 estimator, and Recon v2.1 estimates of unobserved clonotypes. For all TCRbeta clonotypes obtained by the gDNA method from a few donors, generation probabilities were computed with OLGA. TCRdb holds this immuneACCESS table with in-frame rearrangements only. Some clones are missing; in checked studies, unresolved V genes explain under half, and the rest has no known cause. V, J and clone size are those of that table, while D and trimming were read from the DNA. In all, the sample holds 2,500,000 or so clones, and 90% to 95% of those were seen once. The ten largest clones add up to 0.36% of the sample.

The study at large found these results: Rarefaction of sorted-subset datasets indicated incomplete sequencing despite the large sequencing depth. Estimated clonotype richness was generally larger for naive than for memory subsets. Compared with non-shared clonotypes, clonotypes shared by all four sorted-subset donors had higher generation probabilities. Sharing across several donors was observed for around 5% of naive CD4, about 3.2% of naive CD8, about 2.5% of memory CD4, and approximately 0.41% of memory CD8 clonotypes. Based on pairwise subsampling, the degree of clonotype sharing among donors was expected to be affected by sequencing depth. Because the study included only a small number of donors, the genetic and exposure-history diversity represented was limited. Only blood was sampled, and tissue TCR repertoires likely differ from those in blood.

Sequences MDHEN (CDR1) and SYDVKM (CDR2) are obtained from the germline V gene. The CDR3 sequence holds 16 residues, the cysteine and phenylalanine included. Only the CDR3 DNA stays, 48 bases, in frame from base 1. Here V drops 7 bases and J drops 4 bases, and the junction holds 14 bases not matched to any gene. Specimen: naive CD4+ T cells from PBMCs. The cell subset or site label, as the study defines it: CD45RA+ positively selected. The chain employs TRBV28 and TRBJ2-3, with 7 bases matching TRBD2. The TCR was taken from a man between 18 and 29 years old in good health. Some clones in this sample may be carry-over from other donors' samples. This receptor carries the CDR3 CASTGRDREVADTQYF. The sequenced DNA is TGTGCCAGCACCGGCCGGGATCGGGAGGTCGCAGATACGCAGTATTTT.